The TCR beta chain under discussion was sequenced for a study of T cells in Graves' hyperthyroidism and ophthalmopathy (dated 2019 in TCRdb). The study in broad terms: Peripheral blood was sampled at the time of initial diagnosis, prior to any treatment. Once sampling was done, hyperthyroidism patients were given methimazole at a starting dose of 30 mg daily, whereas ophthalmopathy patients were given high-dose intravenous methylprednisolone. According to the paper, TCR Vbeta CDR3 sequencing was carried out on 135 peripheral blood samples, which came from fewer than 50 ophthalmopathy, around 74 hyperthyroidism and approximately 17 progressor patients. Whether ophthalmopathy could be predicted prospectively was tested in an independent validation cohort made up of roughly 20 hyperthyroidism patients plus 17 patients who later progressed to ophthalmopathy. A discovery cohort of approximately 100 patients, roughly 45 with Graves' ophthalmopathy and over 55 with stable Graves' hyperthyroidism, was used to find distinguishing TCR V-J signatures. The study also compared thyroid tissue and blood T-cell repertoires from about six Graves' hyperthyroidism patients. The approximately 100 discovery patients were divided at random into training and test sets in a 7:3 ratio.

Broader findings and caveats from the paper: In validation, the model predicted progression to ophthalmopathy a median of around six months before onset, with approximately 68% sensitivity and roughly 72% specificity. Blood samples also contained most of the expanded thyroid clonotypes (frequency above 0.001), which suggests that blood repertoires may reflect thyroid immune responses. No statistical method was used to fix the sample size in advance, and group allocation was not hidden from the investigators. A 13 V-J signature model separated ophthalmopathy from stable hyperthyroidism, with around 88% sensitivity and about 81% specificity in cross-validation and 80%/75% in testing.

Measured from the cysteine to the phenylalanine, the CDR3 is 15 residues long. CDR3 DNA is the only sequence kept; it has 45 bases, read in frame from the first base. CDR1 SSHAT and CDR2 FNYEAQ are derived from the germline V gene (reference sequence). Hyperthyroidism patients were aged 18 to 65 years and newly diagnosed, with disease duration of less than 2 months. Patients with uncontrolled infections, other autoimmune diseases, pregnancy or lactation were excluded. Clinical symptoms, serum thyroxine and TRAb, thyroid ultrasound, and orbital computed tomography formed the basis for the diagnoses. Blood from progressor patients was collected at the time of first diagnosis with hyperthyroidism, before any ophthalmopathy symptoms had appeared. PBMCs were separated from 10 ml of fresh peripheral blood using Ficoll-Paque density gradient centrifugation. Progressor patients were first diagnosed with Graves' hyperthyroidism and then developed ophthalmopathy during follow-up. Total RNA was extracted with Trizol reagent, and quality was checked on an Agilent 2100 Bioanalyzer.

This clonotype was picked up many times. What this receptor recognizes is not known. The junction does not match germline at one end; this may be a read error. The TCR beta CDR3 regions were amplified from RNA transcripts. A first-round RT-PCR of the TCR CDR3 used the HTBI primer set with the Qiagen OneStep RT-PCR kit. Libraries were constructed in a second round of multiplex PCR, after which size selection and purification were carried out. Paired-end sequencing of the libraries was performed with 100 bp reads on an Illumina HiSeq2000. The original methods were these. Raw data were processed with SOAPnuke, discarding reads with adapters, uncalled bases, mean Phred below 15, or no exact constant-primer or identifier match. COPE v1.2.5 was used to merge high-quality paired reads, and clonotypes were defined as unique nucleotide sequences. MiTCR v1.1 was used to align the clonotypes against IMGT TRBV, TRBD and TRBJ reference segments. The analysis was restricted to V-J combinations with a frequency above 0.0001, which together covered about 99% of the repertoires. A TCS score was defined as the ratio of F50 (clonal expansion) to E x V (chaos), with BLOSUM62-based TCRdist applied between CDR3 peptides within each V-J. Welch's t-statistics and random forest reduced 500 to 650 V-J features to 13, which were used in a naive Bayes classifier (R e1071). TCRdb reprocessing: public reads trimmed at Q25 with fastp, clones called with MiXCR, in-frame beta chains kept. Every CDR3 protein is listed once, alongside the most common genes and DNA of its rows. The V and J calls were determined by TCRdb, not by the authors. This sample gives around 700,000 distinct CDR3 sequences in total; roughly a sixth of them show up just once. The ten biggest clones cover over 15% of the sample.

Specimen: blood. This TCR was sampled from a woman aged 50 to 60 with Graves' hyperthyroidism that later progressed to Graves' ophthalmopathy. In this chain, TRBV7-7 is recombined with TRBJ2-1, with 8 bases aligning to TRBD2. The DNA is as follows: TGTGCTAGCAGCTTAGGTCCGGGACTAGGCAATGAGCAGTTCTTC. This codes for CASSLGPGLGNEQFF.